Presented here are 14 T cell receptor beta chains from one specimen sequenced in a study of blood T cell repertoires in COVID-19. Assay used: immunoSEQ multiplex PCR; TCRdb lists only in-frame clones, some missing. Here the sample spans about 300,000 clones, roughly 83% being singletons. Material: peripheral blood. These receptors were taken from a woman aged 45-59 years with acute or convalescent COVID-19.

This chain links TRBV28 with TRBJ2-1; no firm D call. The CDR3 has 9 residues. The V end lost 9 bases, the J end lost 9 bases, and 6 bases lay between the germline ends. Per germline, CDR1 MDHEN and CDR2 SYDVKM. The CDR3: CASTGEQFF. CDR3 nucleotides: TGTGCCAGTACCGGTGAGCAGTTCTTC.

The chain uses TRBV27 and TRBJ2-7; possible D gene TRBD2, 7 bases. Germline loops: CDR1 MNHEY, CDR2 SMNVEV (reference sequence). V gave up 5 bases and J gave up 3 bases, with 23 bases separating them. This CDR3 is 17 amino acids long. The CDR3 nucleotides are TGTGCCAGCAGTCTGACCCAGGGGAGGGGGTCGATCTACGAGCAGTACTTC. Protein: CASSLTQGRGSIYEQYF.

The chain recombines TRBV14 with TRBJ1-4; TRBD1 aligns across 9 bases. The CDR3 is 18 amino acids. V lost 2 bases and J lost 2; bases outside the gene matches: 9. Per the germline V gene, CDR1 is SGHDN and CDR2 is FVKESK. CDR3 nucleotide sequence: TGTGCCAGCAGCCAATTCCGGACAGGGGCGGGCACTAATGAAAAACTGTTTTTT. Its protein product is CASSQFRTGAGTNEKLFF.

To note about this clone: The same CDR3 can be traced to other DNA sequences in this sample. This chain uses TRBV3-1 (or the pseudogene TRBV3-2) with TRBJ2-5; 10 bases align to TRBD2. CDR1 LGHDT and CDR2 YNNKEL come from the germline V gene (reference sequence). V trimming: 0 bases; J trimming: 5 bases; junction bases outside the gene matches: 27. The CDR3 loop spans 23 amino acids. CDR3 region: CASSQDGTSGEGRSGRAGETQYF. The DNA for the CDR3 is TGTGCCAGCAGCCAAGACGGGACGTCAGGGGAGGGCAGGAGCGGGAGGGCCGGTGAGACCCAGTACTTC.

V is TRBV30 and J is TRBJ1-1; TRBD1 aligns across 7 bases. Germline V gene data show CDR1 as GTSNPN and CDR2 as SVGIG (reference sequence). The junction had 11 bases not matched to a gene; V was cut back by 4 bases and J by 0 bases. This CDR3 region has 16 residues. For the CDR3, the DNA is TGTGCCTGGACCAGTATACACAGGGGTCTGAACACTGAAGCTTTCTTT. Translated, it gives CAWTSIHRGLNTEAFF.

This clone was observed once. The rearrangement joins TRBV7-2 to TRBJ2-1; 7 bases align to TRBD1. The CDR3 totals 16 residues. Germline V gives CDR1 SGHTA, CDR2 FQGNSA. Trimming took 4 bases from V and 8 from J; bases not matched to a gene: 14. CDR3 residues: CASSSPGRGLIDEQFF. The DNA for the CDR3 is TGTGCCAGCAGCTCCCCAGGTAGGGGGCTGATCGATGAGCAGTTCTTC.

Written as DNA, the CDR3 is TGCGCCAGCAGCCAAACCGGGACAGGGGGTTTCCGGGAGCTGTTTTTT. Its translation is CASSQTGTGGFRELFF. This chain uses TRBV4-1 with TRBJ2-2, with 11 positions matching TRBD1. The germline V gene encodes CDR1 MGHRA and CDR2 YSYEKL. V was pared by 2 bases and J by 9 bases, with 8 bases of the junction left unmatched. The CDR3 runs to 16 residues.

V usage is TRBV6-2 or TRBV6-3 and J usage is TRBJ1-5, with D possibly matching TRBD1 (5 bases). Germline-derived CDR1 and CDR2 are MNHEY and SVGEGT. Trimming took 5 bases from V and 4 from J, leaving 21 bases between them. The CDR3 is 17 residues long. The CDR3 DNA is TGTGCCAGCAGTAACCCTGTGGGAGGGACGTGGAATCAGCCCCAGCATTTT. It is translated as CASSNPVGGTWNQPQHF.

The chain carries TRBV11-3 and TRBJ2-1; TRBD1 matches 8 bases. Germline CDR1 is SGHNT and CDR2 is YENEEA. The CDR3 has 15 residues. Trimming at V came to 5 bases and at J to 8 bases, leaving 11 bases not matched to a gene. CDR3 region: CASSRRQGPLYEQFF. DNA of the CDR3: TGTGCCAGCAGCCGTCGACAGGGGCCTCTCTATGAGCAGTTCTTC.

The rearrangement joins TRBV10-3 to TRBJ2-1; 10 nucleotides align to TRBD1. The CDR3 covers 15 residues. From germline, CDR1 is ENHRY and CDR2 SYGVKD. V gave up 1 base and J gave up 5 bases; unmatched junction bases: 2. The CDR3 bases are TGTGCCATCAGTGAGTATGGGACAGGGGACAATGAGCAGTTCTTC. This sequence encodes CAISEYGTGDNEQFF.

The chain has TRBV5-8 and TRBJ1-1; D remains unclear. CDR3 length: 14 amino acids. Germline loops: CDR1 SGHTS, CDR2 YDEGEE. Trimming stripped 4 bases from V and 1 base from J, with 11 bases between. The CDR3 reads CASSPEAGNTEAFF. For the CDR3, the DNA is TGTGCCAGCAGCCCGGAGGCGGGGAACACTGAAGCTTTCTTT. The full variable domain, its missing parts supplied by reference TRBV5-8 and TRBJ1-1, is EAGVTQSPTHLIKTRGQQATLRCSPISGHTSVYWYQQALGLGLQFLLWYDEGEERNRGNFPPRFSGRQFPNYSSELNVNALELEDSALYLCASSPEAGNTEAFFGQGTRLTVV.

This chain uses TRBV6-5 with TRBJ1-2, with TRBD1 identical over 10 bases. The CDR3 has 15 residues. The ends lost 2 bases at V and 8 bases at J; junction bases unmatched: 8. Germline-derived CDR1 and CDR2 are MNHEY and SVGAGI. In DNA form, the CDR3 reads TGTGCCAGCAGTTACGACAGGGGGCGGGCCGGAGGCTACACCTTC. Translation gives CASSYDRGRAGGYTF.

The chain couples TRBV5-6 to TRBJ2-6; D is perhaps TRBD2 (5 bases). CDR1 SGHDT and CDR2 YYEEEE come from the germline V gene. With 0 bases removed from V and 2 bases from J, the gap between germline ends came to 9 bases. The CDR3 contains 16 residues. The CDR3 region has the DNA TGTGCCAGCAGCTTGGATCTGGGAGCTGGGGCCAACGTCCTGACTTTC. Residues: CASSLDLGAGANVLTF.

This sequence joins TRBV14 and TRBJ2-7; 15 bases line up with TRBD2. V was clipped by 4 bases and J by 7 bases; unmatched bases: 5. Germline V CDR1 and CDR2: SGHDN, FVKESK. The length of the CDR3 is 15 residues. DNA for the CDR3: TGTGCCAGCAGCCCGGGACTAGCGGGAGGAGGAGAGCAGTACTTC. This codes for CASSPGLAGGGEQYF. Looking up the rest from reference TRBV14 and TRBJ2-7 gives the full variable domain: EAGVTQFPSHSVIEKGQTVTLRCDPISGHDNLYWYRRVMGKEIKFLLHFVKESKQDESGMPNNRFLAERTGGTYSTLKVQPAELEDSGVYFCASSPGLAGGGEQYFGPGTRLTVT.